One and the same sample provided the 27 T cell receptor beta chains below, sequenced in a study of blood T cell repertoires in COVID-19. Data came from immunoSEQ multiplex PCR; TCRdb stores just in-frame clones and leaves some out. The table records about 100,000 clones, approximately 90% of them present only once. Source material: peripheral blood. The receptor set was obtained from a man between 50 and 59 years old with active COVID-19.

The V gene is TRBV11-2, the J gene TRBJ1-1; D unresolved. Trimming shortened V by 5 bases and J by 0 bases, and 7 bases separated the two germline ends. CDR3 length equals 13 residues. Germline V gene data show CDR1 as SGHAT and CDR2 as FQNNGV. CDR3 in DNA: TGTGCCAGCAGCCAAACACTGAACACTGAAGCTTTCTTT. Its translation is CASSQTLNTEAFF.

The V and J genes are TRBV19 and TRBJ2-5; TRBD1 aligns across 8 bases. CDR3 length: 14 amino acids. Germline values: CDR1 LNHDA, CDR2 SQIVND (reference sequence). Trimming removed 4 bases from V and 3 bases from J; junction bases left unmatched: 4. The CDR3 DNA reads as TGTGCCAGTAGTAGGACAGGGTGGGAAGAGACCCAGTACTTC. It is translated as CASSRTGWEETQYF.

The chain has TRBV3-1 (or the pseudogene TRBV3-2) and TRBJ2-7; possibly TRBD2 for D (5 bases). This CDR3 has 14 amino acids. V was clipped by 3 bases and J by 3 bases, with 12 bases between them. Germline CDR1 reads LGHDT; CDR2 reads YNNKEL (reference sequence). The CDR3 loop is CASSQRGILYEQYF. CDR3 nucleotide sequence: TGTGCCAGCAGCCAGAGAGGGATACTCTACGAGCAGTACTTC.

The V gene is TRBV4-1, the J gene TRBJ1-6, with a possible D match to TRBD1 (5 bases). This CDR3 is built from 16 residues. The germline V gene has CDR1 MGHRA and CDR2 YSYEKL. V was trimmed by 4 bases and J by 16 bases, leaving 26 bases between them. The CDR3 sequence is CASSPLGYGGGDLLHF. The DNA for the CDR3 is TGCGCCAGCAGCCCGTTGGGTTACGGAGGAGGGGATCTACTCCACTTT.

This chain uses TRBV3-1 (or the pseudogene TRBV3-2) with TRBJ2-1; TRBD1 is a possible D gene (6 bases). The CDR3 contains 17 residues. Deletions cut 1 base from V and 7 bases from J, with 20 bases between. Germline lookup yields CDR1 LGHDT and CDR2 YNNKEL (reference sequence). This CDR3 reads CASSQVRTATPVNEQFF. The CDR3 nucleotides are TGTGCCAGCAGCCAAGTTCGGACAGCCACCCCCGTAAATGAGCAGTTCTTC.

The J gene is TRBJ2-3, the V gene TRBV6-5; 8 nucleotides align to TRBD1. The germline V gene has CDR1 MNHEY and CDR2 SVGAGI. The V gene end was trimmed by 8 bases and the J gene end by 4 bases; junction bases not matched to a gene: 11. The CDR3 totals 15 residues. This CDR3 reads CASGGTGKRADTQYF. Here the CDR3 DNA reads TGTGCCAGCGGGGGGACAGGCAAGAGAGCAGATACGCAGTATTTT.

The sample holds a few counts of this clone. The chain recombines TRBV18 with TRBJ1-6; 7 positions agree with TRBD1. Germline loops: CDR1 KGHSH, CDR2 LQKENI. There are 16 residues in the CDR3. V was pared by 4 bases and J by 6 bases, with 9 bases of the junction left unmatched. The CDR3 spells CASSRDSQGSNSPLHF. DNA for the CDR3: TGTGCCAGCTCACGGGACAGCCAAGGCAGTAATTCACCCCTCCACTTT.

This rearrangement joins TRBV12-3 or TRBV12-4 to TRBJ2-1; TRBD2 might be the D (6 bases). This CDR3 region has 11 residues. V was pared by 8 bases and J by 9 bases, with 11 bases between. CDR3 nucleotides: TGTGCCAGCGGGGACTTGGCTGAGCAGTTCTTC. The encoded protein is CASGDLAEQFF.

The chain employs TRBV12-3 or TRBV12-4 and TRBJ1-2; D not certain. V was trimmed by 3 bases and J by 6 bases, leaving 8 bases between them. The CDR3 loop spans 12 amino acids. The CDR3 region has the DNA TGTGCCAGCAGTTTTACCGGGGATGGCTACACCTTC. Translated, it gives CASSFTGDGYTF.

The chain is built from TRBV6-5 and TRBJ2-3; TRBD1 is a possible D gene (7 bases). This CDR3 spans 15 amino acids. Trimming pared 6 bases from V and 4 bases from J, leaving 17 bases between. Germline CDR1 MNHEY, CDR2 SVGAGI. This chain's CDR3 is CASSLGGTASDTQYF. CDR3 sequence (DNA): TGTGCCAGCAGCCTCGGAGGGACAGCTTCAGATACGCAGTATTTT.

A single count supports this clone. This chain uses TRBV9 with TRBJ2-3, with 8 bases identical to TRBD2. Looked up from germline, CDR1 is SGDLS and CDR2 is YYNGEE. The V segment lost 1 base and the J segment 4 bases; nucleotides outside the gene matches: 5. The CDR3 extends over 15 amino acids. The CDR3 nucleotides read TGTGCCAGCAGCGTAACGGGTAGCGGGGCAGATACGCAGTATTTT. This codes for CASSVTGSGADTQYF.

This clone was recorded a few times. The chain is built from TRBV19 and TRBJ1-3, with 7 bases lining up with TRBD1. V was clipped by 5 bases and J by 0 bases; unmatched bases: 10. The germline V gene has CDR1 LNHDA and CDR2 SQIVND (reference sequence). The CDR3 extends over 17 amino acids. The CDR3 bases are TGTGCCAGTAGTGATGTACAGGGGTGGATCTCTGGAAACACCATATATTTT. Its protein product is CASSDVQGWISGNTIYF.

This clone was picked up one time. The V and J genes are TRBV10-3 and TRBJ1-5; 7 bases agree with TRBD1. Germline CDR1 is ENHRY and CDR2 is SYGVKD. Trimming removed 3 bases from V and 4 bases from J; junction bases left unmatched: 12. This CDR3 spans 17 amino acids. The CDR3 loop is CAISDGGKGAGNQPQHF. Here the CDR3 DNA reads TGTGCCATCAGTGATGGGGGAAAGGGGGCCGGTAATCAGCCCCAGCATTTT.

V gene TRBV6-5 combines with J gene TRBJ1-1; D not resolved. CDR1 and CDR2 (germline): MNHEY, SVGAGI. V lost 8 bases and J lost 4, with 8 bases in between. CDR3 length: 11 residues. The CDR3 sequence: CASSSLTEAFF. The CDR3 nucleotides read TGTGCCAGCTCCAGTCTCACTGAAGCTTTCTTT.

CDR3 sequence reads: CASSQGTGGQPQHF. CDR3 DNA: TGCGCCAGCAGCCAAGGGACAGGAGGTCAGCCCCAGCATTTT. The chain uses TRBV5-1 and TRBJ1-5, with 8 nucleotides matching TRBD1. This CDR3 comprises 14 residues. The V gene end was trimmed by 4 bases and the J gene end by 6 bases; junction bases not matched to a gene: 6. The germline CDR1 and CDR2 sequences are SGHRS and YFSETQ.

The chain couples TRBV4-2 to TRBJ2-3, with TRBD2 matching 7 bases. With 2 bases clipped from V and 5 bases from J, the junction kept 16 bases outside the gene matches. CDR1 and CDR2 (germline): LGHNA, YNFKEQ. This CDR3 contains 18 residues. The CDR3, as DNA: TGTGCCAGCAGCCAAAGGTCTAGCGGTATAGGGGTGGGAGATACGCAGTATTTT. It translates to CASSQRSSGIGVGDTQYF.

V is TRBV3-1 (or the pseudogene TRBV3-2) and J is TRBJ2-2; D not resolved. The CDR3 has 16 amino acids. CDR1 and CDR2 from the germline V gene are LGHDT and YNNKEL (reference sequence). V was trimmed by 1 base and J by 2 bases, leaving 11 bases between them. CDR3 in amino acids: CASSQVWSQNTGELFF. CDR3 sequence (DNA): TGTGCCAGCAGCCAAGTGTGGAGTCAAAACACCGGGGAGCTGTTTTTT.

The chain links TRBV6-2 or TRBV6-3 to TRBJ2-5, with 8 bases lining up with TRBD1. V was clipped by 2 bases and J by 5 bases; unmatched bases: 7. This CDR3 is built from 15 residues. The germline CDR1 and CDR2 sequences are MNHEY and SVGEGT. CDR3 DNA sequence: TGTGCCAGCAGTTACCCCGGACAGGGAAGGGAGACCCAGTACTTC. Its translation: CASSYPGQGRETQYF.

The V and J genes are TRBV5-6 and TRBJ1-1; D perhaps matches TRBD1 (5 bases). The CDR3 runs 17 residues. Germline lookup yields CDR1 SGHDT and CDR2 YYEEEE. V lost 4 bases and J lost 2, with 21 bases in between. The CDR3 region is CASSPGRFWGSNTEAFF. CDR3 sequence (DNA): TGTGCCAGCAGCCCCGGGAGGTTTTGGGGGTCTAACACTGAAGCTTTCTTT.

The J gene is TRBJ2-1, the V gene TRBV19, with unresolved D. V was pared by 5 bases and J by 7 bases, with 18 bases between. The germline gives CDR1 LNHDA, CDR2 SQIVND (reference sequence). This CDR3 is built from 15 residues. This CDR3 reads CASSPTNTFGNEQFF. The CDR3 bases are TGTGCCAGTAGTCCGACCAATACCTTCGGGAATGAGCAGTTCTTC.

The chain joins TRBV19 to TRBJ1-6; TRBD1 agrees at 7 bases. Germline V gene data show CDR1 as LNHDA and CDR2 as SQIVND (reference sequence). There are 14 residues in the CDR3. V was clipped by 8 bases and J by 1 base; unmatched bases: 2. For the CDR3, the DNA is TGTGCCAGTGGGGGACAGTCCTATAATTCACCCCTCCACTTT. This translates into CASGGQSYNSPLHF. Using reference TRBV19 and TRBJ1-6 for the parts outside the CDR3, the full variable domain is DGGITQSPKYLFRKEGQNVTLSCEQNLNHDAMYWYRQDPGQGLRLIYYSQIVNDFQKGDIAEGYSVSREKKESFPLTVTSAQKNPTAFYLCASGGQSYNSPLHFGNGTRLTVT.

In its sample, this clone was seen a few times. The chain recombines TRBV10-3 with TRBJ2-7, with 11 positions matching TRBD2. The CDR3 covers 14 residues. Losses at the gene ends were 5 bases for V and 5 bases for J; bases not matched to a gene: 5. The germline V gene encodes CDR1 ENHRY and CDR2 SYGVKD. The CDR3 DNA reads TGTGCCATCAGTACTAGCGGGAGTTTGGACGAGCAGTACGTC. It is translated as CAISTSGSLDEQYV.

This clone was recorded once. The V and J genes are TRBV6-5 and TRBJ1-2; possible D gene TRBD1, 5 bases. CDR1 and CDR2 (germline): MNHEY, SVGAGI. The CDR3 length is 13 residues. V gave up 4 bases and J gave up 6 bases, with 12 bases separating them. For the CDR3, the DNA is TGTGCCAGCAGTTCCCGACAGTCAGATGGCTACACCTTC. Translating it yields CASSSRQSDGYTF.

The chain has TRBV14 and TRBJ1-1; no definite D call. Trimming stripped 1 base from V and 0 bases from J, with 6 bases between. The CDR3 spans 14 residues. The germline V gene encodes CDR1 SGHDN and CDR2 FVKESK. The CDR3: CASSQVSLNTEAFF. CDR3 nucleotides: TGTGCCAGCAGCCAAGTTTCTTTGAACACTGAAGCTTTCTTT.

The V call is TRBV20-1, the J call TRBJ2-1; 7 nucleotides line up with TRBD2. The junction had 7 bases not matched to a gene; V was cut back by 3 bases and J by 5 bases. There are 14 residues in the CDR3. Germline assignment: CDR1 DFQATT and CDR2 SNEGSKA (reference sequence). CDR3 DNA sequence: TGCAGTGCTAGTCCCCTAGCGGCTAACAATGAGCAGTTCTTC. Amino acids: CSASPLAANNEQFF.

In its sample, this clone was seen once. The J gene is TRBJ1-1, the V gene TRBV14, with unresolved D. The V and J ends lost 0 bases and 0 bases respectively, with 5 bases between them. This CDR3 is 14 amino acids long. Germline CDR1 is SGHDN and CDR2 is FVKESK. CDR3 sequence (DNA): TGTGCCAGCAGCCAAGAAACGGTGAACACTGAAGCTTTCTTT. Protein sequence: CASSQETVNTEAFF. Full variable domain (missing parts from reference TRBV14 and TRBJ1-1): EAGVTQFPSHSVIEKGQTVTLRCDPISGHDNLYWYRRVMGKEIKFLLHFVKESKQDESGMPNNRFLAERTGGTYSTLKVQPAELEDSGVYFCASSQETVNTEAFFGQGTRLTVV.

This rearrangement joins TRBV9 to TRBJ1-1; D gene uncertain. The V end lost 2 bases, the J end lost 3 bases, and 8 bases lay between the germline ends. This CDR3 is 13 amino acids long. From germline, CDR1 is SGDLS and CDR2 YYNGEE. The CDR3 spells CASSVSGYTEAFF. The DNA of the CDR3 is TGTGCCAGCAGCGTCTCAGGATACACTGAAGCTTTCTTT.